The 24 T cell receptor beta chains in this list originate from one sample, sequenced in a study of PD-L1 blockade in urothelial cancer. Regarding time point: pretreatment peripheral blood. Method: immunoSEQ multiplex PCR; TCRdb's copy keeps in-frame clones and lacks some. The data show 50,000 to 55,000 clones, approximately 88% seen once. The sequences come from PBMCs, collected around atezolizumab (anti-PD-L1) treatment. Receptors originate from a man in his fifties with urothelial cancer.

This rearrangement joins TRBV18 to TRBJ2-5; the D gene is possibly TRBD1 (5 bases). The ends were cut back, 0 bases at V and 4 bases at J, with 9 bases in the middle. The CDR3 contains 14 residues. CDR1 and CDR2 (germline): KGHSH, LQKENI. CDR3 in DNA: TGTGCCAGCTCACCACCGCAGGGAAGAGAGACCCAGTACTTC. It is translated as CASSPPQGRETQYF.

The V and J genes are TRBV18 and TRBJ2-3, with 10 bases matching TRBD2. The length of the CDR3 is 17 residues. Germline V gives CDR1 KGHSH, CDR2 LQKENI. The ends lost 3 bases at V and 0 bases at J; junction bases unmatched: 6. CDR3 in DNA: TGTGCCAGCTCACCCCGGACTAGCGGCCCTAGCACAGATACGCAGTATTTT. Its translation: CASSPRTSGPSTDTQYF.

The V and J genes are TRBV6-5 and TRBJ1-2; D is ambiguous. Germline V CDR1 and CDR2: MNHEY, SVGAGI. The CDR3 is 13 residues long. Trimming took off 6 bases at V and 8 bases at J, with 16 bases between the two ends. The CDR3 DNA reads as TGTGCCAGCAGAGATCTAGGGTCGGGGGGCTACACCTTC. Protein sequence: CASRDLGSGGYTF.

Written as DNA, the CDR3 is TGTGCCTGGAGTAGGGACTCCAAACAGGACATTCAGTACTTC. As protein: CAWSRDSKQDIQYF. The chain recombines TRBV30 with TRBJ2-4; a possible D gene is TRBD2 (6 bases). CDR1 and CDR2 from the germline V gene are GTSNPN and SVGIG (reference sequence). V lost 2 bases and J 8 bases, leaving 16 bases between the germline ends. CDR3 length: 14 residues.

This clone occurred a few times. The rearrangement links TRBV6-1 to TRBJ2-5; 7 nucleotides align to TRBD1. The CDR3 runs 15 residues. CDR1 and CDR2 (germline): MNHNS, SASEGT. The junction had 6 bases not matched to a gene; V was cut back by 3 bases and J by 2 bases. CDR3 loop: CASSDLGQAQETQYF. CDR3 bases: TGTGCCAGCAGTGATCTCGGACAGGCTCAAGAGACCCAGTACTTC.

This chain connects TRBV11-2 to TRBJ2-6, with 7 bases identical to TRBD1. Germline CDR1 reads SGHAT; CDR2 reads FQNNGV. V dropped 5 bases and J dropped 3; count of bases not matched to a gene: 13. The CDR3 consists of 18 residues. CDR3 nucleotides: TGTGCCAGCAGCCCCCGGGACAGTCCCCGGATTGGGGCCAACGTCCTGACTTTC. Translated: CASSPRDSPRIGANVLTF.

The chain joins TRBV11-3 to TRBJ2-3, with 10 bases that match TRBD1. V was clipped by 5 bases and J by 1 base; unmatched bases: 3. The germline V gene has CDR1 SGHNT and CDR2 YENEEA. The CDR3 has 15 residues. CDR3 in DNA: TGTGCCAGCAGCCGAGGGACAGGGGGCACAGATACGCAGTATTTT. Protein: CASSRGTGGTDTQYF.

V usage is TRBV13 and J usage is TRBJ2-3; TRBD2 is a possible D gene (7 bases). The ends were cut back, 5 bases at V and 0 bases at J, with 15 bases in the middle. Germline-derived CDR1 and CDR2 are PRHDT and FYEKMQ (reference sequence). This CDR3 is 16 amino acids long. CDR3 sequence reads: CASSPWTAGSTDTQYF. The DNA for the CDR3 is TGTGCCAGCAGCCCCTGGACAGCGGGGAGCACAGATACGCAGTATTTT.

This chain uses TRBV4-1 with TRBJ2-5; D possibly corresponds to TRBD1 (5 bases). With 2 bases removed from V and 5 bases from J, the gap between germline ends came to 12 bases. The germline V gene encodes CDR1 MGHRA and CDR2 YSYEKL. This CDR3 is 14 amino acids long. The CDR3 sequence is CASSQRGRWETQYF. CDR3 nucleotides: TGCGCCAGCAGCCAAAGGGGCAGGTGGGAGACCCAGTACTTC.

The V gene is TRBV14, the J gene TRBJ2-5, with D possibly TRBD1 on 6 matching bases. Per the germline V gene, CDR1 is SGHDN and CDR2 is FVKESK. The CDR3 runs to 15 residues. The ends were cut back, 2 bases at V and 3 bases at J, with 13 bases in the middle. The CDR3 reads CASSQPTGWKETQYF. Here the CDR3 DNA reads TGTGCCAGCAGCCAACCTACAGGGTGGAAAGAGACCCAGTACTTC.

The V gene is TRBV11-2, the J gene TRBJ2-3, with 10 bases identical to TRBD1. This CDR3 is 17 amino acids long. Trimming at V came to 5 bases and at J to 1 base, leaving 9 bases not matched to a gene. Germline loops: CDR1 SGHAT, CDR2 FQNNGV. CDR3 sequence reads: CASSKRDRGSGTDTQYF. CDR3 DNA: TGTGCCAGCAGCAAACGGGACAGGGGTTCGGGCACAGATACGCAGTATTTT.

The chain joins TRBV5-1 to TRBJ2-7, with TRBD2 matching over 13 bases. CDR1 is SGHRS, CDR2 YFSETQ, per germline. This CDR3 comprises 17 residues. V shed 4 bases, J shed 4 bases, and the junction held 11 bases outside the gene matches. CDR3 nucleotides: TGCGCCAGCAGCCTTACTACTCGGACTAGCGGGGGATACGAGCAGTACTTC. It specifies CASSLTTRTSGGYEQYF.

V is TRBV6-6 and J is TRBJ2-5; the match to TRBD1 covers 7 bases. This CDR3 is built from 15 residues. Per the germline V gene, CDR1 is MNHNY and CDR2 is SVGAGI (reference sequence). The V and J ends lost 1 base and 0 bases, in that order; junction bases with no gene match: 2. The CDR3 sequence: CASSYFGTDQETQYF. In DNA form, the CDR3 reads TGTGCCAGCAGTTACTTCGGGACAGACCAAGAGACCCAGTACTTC.

V is TRBV10-3 and J is TRBJ2-3, with 9 bases lining up with TRBD2. The J segment lost 5 bases and the V segment lost 8 bases, leaving 8 bases of the junction unmatched. Germline V gives CDR1 ENHRY, CDR2 SYGVKD. CDR3 length: 14 residues. CDR3 region: CAIGKREVIDTQYF. CDR3 DNA: TGTGCCATCGGCAAGCGGGAGGTCATAGATACGCAGTATTTT.

This chain links TRBV19 with TRBJ2-7; weak D call: TRBD2 (5 bases). This CDR3 is built from 13 residues. Germline V gene sequence: CDR1 LNHDA, CDR2 SQIVND (reference sequence). Trimming stripped 5 bases from V and 4 bases from J, with 12 bases between. Here the CDR3 reads CASSYPGSYEQYF. In nucleotides, the CDR3 is TGTGCCAGTAGTTATCCGGGATCATACGAGCAGTACTTC.

The chain employs TRBV19 and TRBJ2-2; D perhaps matches TRBD1 (5 bases). CDR3 length: 14 amino acids. Germline V gene data show CDR1 as LNHDA and CDR2 as SQIVND (reference sequence). Trimming shortened V by 7 bases and J by 3 bases, and 12 bases separated the two germline ends. CDR3 sequence: CASNKGRDTGELFF. In DNA, the CDR3 is TGTGCCAGTAACAAGGGGCGCGACACCGGGGAGCTGTTTTTT.

This clone was picked up a small number of times. DNA of the CDR3: TGTGCCAGCAGTTTGGGACAAGGGTCCTACGAGCAGTACTTC. Translating it yields CASSLGQGSYEQYF. The chain recombines TRBV27 with TRBJ2-7; possible D gene TRBD1, 6 bases. The CDR3 extends over 14 amino acids. Looked up from germline, CDR1 is MNHEY and CDR2 is SMNVEV (reference sequence). With 3 bases removed from V and 1 base from J, the gap between germline ends came to 10 bases.

This clone was seen only once. This may come from a read error, since a much larger clone is one base off. Other DNA sequences from this sample encode an identical CDR3 as well. The chain combines TRBV27 with TRBJ2-7; D possibly corresponds to TRBD1 (6 bases). Looked up from germline, CDR1 is MNHEY and CDR2 is SMNVEV (reference sequence). The CDR3 consists of 11 residues. V lost 6 bases, J lost 4 bases, and 7 bases lay in between. CDR3 nucleotide sequence: TGTGCCAGCAGACAGGGATACGAGCAGTACTTC. Translated: CASRQGYEQYF.

V is TRBV10-3 and J is TRBJ1-5, with 8 bases that match TRBD1. Germline CDR1 reads ENHRY; CDR2 reads SYGVKD. The CDR3 sequence is 15 residues long. Unmatched junction bases numbered 8, after V lost 4 bases and J lost 6 bases. The CDR3 region is CAISGDQGAGQPQHF. CDR3 sequence (DNA): TGTGCCATCAGTGGAGATCAGGGGGCAGGTCAGCCCCAGCATTTT.

This clone appeared once. The rearrangement links TRBV19 to TRBJ2-1; possibly TRBD1 for D (5 bases). The CDR3 sequence is 15 residues long. Germline lookup yields CDR1 LNHDA and CDR2 SQIVND (reference sequence). V lost 3 bases and J 4 bases, leaving 13 bases between the germline ends. CDR3 sequence: CASSIQGAFYNEQFF. The CDR3 coding sequence is TGTGCCAGTAGTATCCAGGGTGCCTTTTACAATGAGCAGTTCTTC.

This clone showed up just once. This rearrangement joins TRBV11-2 to TRBJ2-3; TRBD1 agrees at 8 bases. CDR3 length: 15 amino acids. CDR1 and CDR2 (germline): SGHAT, FQNNGV. With V trimmed by 1 base and J by 4 bases, 4 bases remained unmatched. The CDR3 sequence is CASSLGTGQADTQYF. The DNA for the CDR3 is TGTGCCAGCAGCTTAGGGACAGGGCAGGCAGATACGCAGTATTTT. The full variable domain, rest sourced from reference TRBV11-2 and TRBJ2-3, is EAGVAQSPRYKIIEKRQSVAFWCNPISGHATLYWYQQILGQGPKLLIQFQNNGVVDDSQLPKDRFSAERLKGVDSTLKIQPAKLEDSAVYLCASSLGTGQADTQYFGPGTRLTVL.

The chain links TRBV6-1 to TRBJ1-2; 7 nucleotides line up with TRBD1. V lost 7 bases and J lost 1; bases outside the gene matches: 9. Germline V CDR1 and CDR2: MNHNS, SASEGT. This CDR3 is built from 15 residues. The CDR3 sequence: CASIRRGFFNYGYTF. CDR3 DNA sequence: TGTGCCAGCATTCGCAGGGGGTTTTTTAACTATGGCTACACCTTC.

This clone was recorded only once. The rearrangement links TRBV5-1 to TRBJ2-7; perhaps TRBD2 as D (5 bases). V was clipped by 5 bases and J by 2 bases, with 11 bases between them. CDR3 length equals 13 residues. Germline values: CDR1 SGHRS, CDR2 YFSETQ. The DNA of the CDR3 is TGCGCCAGCAGACGCGTCGGGACCTACGAGCAGTACTTC. This translates into CASRRVGTYEQYF. Variable domain in full (rest from reference TRBV5-1 and TRBJ2-7): KAGVTQTPRYLIKTRGQQVTLSCSPISGHRSVSWYQQTPGQGLQFLFEYFSETQRNKGNFPGRFSGRQFSNSRSEMNVSTLELGDSALYLCASRRVGTYEQYFGPGTRLTVT.

This clone was counted only a few times. The V call is TRBV30, the J call TRBJ2-7; 7 bases align to TRBD2. CDR1 and CDR2 (germline): GTSNPN, SVGIG (reference sequence). The V gene end was trimmed by 1 base and the J gene end by 4 bases; junction bases not matched to a gene: 7. There are 14 residues in the CDR3. In nucleotides, the CDR3 is TGTGCCTGGAGTGCGGGGGGAACGGGGTACGAGCAGTACTTC. Translating it yields CAWSAGGTGYEQYF. The variable domain in full, completed from reference TRBV30 and TRBJ2-7, reads SQTIHQWPATLVQPVGSPLSLECTVEGTSNPNLYWYRQAAGRGLQLLFYSVGIGQISSEVPQNLSASRPQDRQFILSSKKLLLSDSGFYLCAWSAGGTGYEQYFGPGTRLTVT.